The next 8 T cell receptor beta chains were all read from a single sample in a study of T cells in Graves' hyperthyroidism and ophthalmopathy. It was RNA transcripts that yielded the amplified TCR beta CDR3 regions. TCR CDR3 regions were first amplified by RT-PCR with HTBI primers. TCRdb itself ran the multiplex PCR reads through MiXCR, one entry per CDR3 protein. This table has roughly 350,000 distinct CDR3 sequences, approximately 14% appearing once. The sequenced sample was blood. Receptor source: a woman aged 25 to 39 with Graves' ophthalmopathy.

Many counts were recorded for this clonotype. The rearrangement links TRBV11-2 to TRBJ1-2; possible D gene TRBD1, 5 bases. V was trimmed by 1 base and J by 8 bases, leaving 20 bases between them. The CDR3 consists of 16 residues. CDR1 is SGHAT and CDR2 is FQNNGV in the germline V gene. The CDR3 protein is CASSLGGGGGTRGYTF. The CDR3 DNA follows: TGTGCCAGCAGCTTAGGGGGAGGAGGAGGGACGAGGGGCTACACCTTC.

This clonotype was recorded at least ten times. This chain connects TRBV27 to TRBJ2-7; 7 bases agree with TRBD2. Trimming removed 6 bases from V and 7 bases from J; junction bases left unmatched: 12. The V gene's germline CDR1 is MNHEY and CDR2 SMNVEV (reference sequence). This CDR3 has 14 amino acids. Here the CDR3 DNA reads TGTGCCAGCAGCCCTAAATTCCTAGCGGATGAGCAGTACTTC. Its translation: CASSPKFLADEQYF.

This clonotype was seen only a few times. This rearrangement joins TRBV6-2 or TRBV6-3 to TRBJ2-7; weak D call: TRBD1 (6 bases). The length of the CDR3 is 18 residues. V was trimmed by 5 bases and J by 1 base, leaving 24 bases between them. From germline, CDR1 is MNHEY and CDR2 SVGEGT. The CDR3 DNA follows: TGTGCCAGCAGTAAGGGGGACAAACGAGTAGTTCTTTCCTACGAGCAGTACTTC. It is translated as CASSKGDKRVVLSYEQYF.

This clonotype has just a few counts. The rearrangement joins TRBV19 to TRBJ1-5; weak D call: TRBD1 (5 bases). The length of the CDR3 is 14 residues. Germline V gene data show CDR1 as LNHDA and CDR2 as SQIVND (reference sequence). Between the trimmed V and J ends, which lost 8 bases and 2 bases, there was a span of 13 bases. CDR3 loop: CASGTGSGNQPQHF. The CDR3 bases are TGTGCCAGTGGAACAGGTAGTGGCAATCAGCCCCAGCATTTT.

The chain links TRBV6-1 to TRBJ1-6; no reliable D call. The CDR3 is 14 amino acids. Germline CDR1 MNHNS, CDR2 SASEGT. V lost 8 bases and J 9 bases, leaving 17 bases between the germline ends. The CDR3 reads CASGSEWRPSPLHF. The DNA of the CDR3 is TGTGCCAGCGGAAGCGAGTGGCGGCCTTCACCCCTCCACTTT.

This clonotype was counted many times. The CDR3 is CASSLIHPAEFF. DNA for the CDR3: TGTGCCAGCAGCTTGATCCACCCAGCGGAGTTCTTC. The chain employs TRBV7-8 and TRBJ2-1; TRBD2 is a possible D gene (5 bases). Trimming removed 3 bases from V and 14 bases from J, with 14 bases in between. Germline V lookup: CDR1 SGHVS, CDR2 FQNEAQ. The CDR3 runs to 12 residues.

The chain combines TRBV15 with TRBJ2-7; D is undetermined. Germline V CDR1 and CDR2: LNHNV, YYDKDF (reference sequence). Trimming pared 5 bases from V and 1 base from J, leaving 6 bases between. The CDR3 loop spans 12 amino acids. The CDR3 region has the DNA TGTGCCACCAGCTTTAAGTCCTACGAGCAGTACTTC. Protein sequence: CATSFKSYEQYF.

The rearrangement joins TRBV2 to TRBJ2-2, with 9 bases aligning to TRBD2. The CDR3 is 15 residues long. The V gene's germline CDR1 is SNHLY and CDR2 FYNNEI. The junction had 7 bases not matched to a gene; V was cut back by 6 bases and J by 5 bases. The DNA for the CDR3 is TGTGCCAGCAGGGCGGGGGGGCGTAGGACCGGGGAGCTGTTTTTT. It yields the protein CASRAGGRRTGELFF.